These T cell receptor beta chains were read from a single sample in a study of blood T cells in healthy people across ages. In TCRdb, the 5' RACE reads were re-called with MiXCR into one record per CDR3 protein. The sample yields 750,000 to 950,000 distinct CDR3 sequences, just under 30% seen once. The same data also went into a second study, on T cells of mothers and their children.

Sequencing input: blood. Every receptor here comes from a woman aged 40 to 49 in good health. Each CDR3 is given with its conserved first and last residue. A D gene is named only where the DNA matches it firmly. Not every row has a clone size; where given, it reads once, few, many or a size class.

>14|TRBV6-4|NA|NA|TRBJ2-1
TGTGCCATCAGTGATGACATAACTCACAATGAGCAGTTCTTC
CAISDDITHNEQFF
>16|TRBV29-1|TRBD2|NA|TRBJ2-1
TGCAGCGTTGGTAGGCTTAGCGGGGGTAGAGGCAATGAGCAGTTCTTC
CSVGRLSGGRGNEQFF
>12|TRBV7-2|NA|NA|TRBJ2-1
TGTGCCAGCAGCTTAGCTACCTTAGAGCAGTTCTTC
CASSLATLEQFF
>15|TRBV12-3/TRBV12-4|TRBD1|many|TRBJ2-4
TGTGCCAGCAGAATACGAGGGACAGGGTATGCCATTCAGTACTTC
CASRIRGTGYAIQYF
>15|TRBV20-1|NA|NA|TRBJ2-3
TGCAGTGCTAGAGCTGTCGACACCGGCACAGATACGCAGTATTTT
CSARAVDTGTDTQYF
>14|TRBV12-3/TRBV12-4|NA|NA|TRBJ1-3
TGTGCCAGCAGTTTGTTCAGTGCTGGAAACACCATATATTTT
CASSLFSAGNTIYF
>15|TRBV13|NA|NA|TRBJ1-6
TGTGCCAGCAGCTTAGGCGGAAGTTTGGCCTCACCCCTCCACTTT
CASSLGGSLASPLHF
>15|TRBV5-1|NA|many|TRBJ2-7
TGCGCCAGCAGCGGCGATGGCGGGACAGTCTACGAGCAGTACTTC
CASSGDGGTVYEQYF
>16|TRBV10-2|NA|NA|TRBJ2-3
TGCGCCAGCCGCCAAACGACGGGGTTTACCACAGATACGCAGTATTTT
CASRQTTGFTTDTQYF
>13|TRBV7-9|NA|many|TRBJ2-7
TGTGCCAGCAGCTTAGGGGGGGACTACGAGCAGTACTTC
CASSLGGDYEQYF
>16|TRBV18|TRBD2|once|TRBJ2-3
TGTGCCAGCTCACCACAAGCACTAGCGGGGACAGATACGCAGTATTTT
CASSPQALAGTDTQYF
>14|TRBV20-1|NA|NA|TRBJ2-1
TGCAGTGCTCTAAAGACTGGAACTTACAATGAGCAGTTCTTC
CSALKTGTYNEQFF
>19|TRBV7-9|TRBD1|many|TRBJ2-5
TGTGCCAGCACAGTTGCCCGGGGACAGGCAACATACTACCAAGAGACCCAGTACTTC
CASTVARGQATYYQETQYF
>14|TRBV6-4|NA|NA|TRBJ2-7
TGTGCCAGCAGACTTGGGCCTGTGTCGGACGAGCAGTACTTC
CASRLGPVSDEQYF
>16|TRBV4-3|NA|medium-sized|TRBJ2-7
TGCGCCAGCAGCCAAGTACAAAGCGGCCTCTCCTACGAGCAGTACTTC
CASSQVQSGLSYEQYF
>13|TRBV7-2|NA|NA|TRBJ2-1
TGTGCCAGCACCACTACCCCAGCTCGTGTGCAGTTCTTC
CASTTTPARVQFF
>18|TRBV7-8|TRBD2|NA|TRBJ2-1
TGTGCCTGCAGCTTAGCGAGGGCGGGGGGCCGCTCCTACAATGAGCAGTTCTTC
CACSLARAGGRSYNEQFF
>15|TRBV20-1|NA|NA|TRBJ1-4
TGCAGTGCTAGAGATCGGCAGCGCCTCAGGGAAAAACTGTTTTTT
CSARDRQRLREKLFF
>14|TRBV5-1|TRBD1|NA|TRBJ1-2
TGCGCCAGCAGGGCCACAGGGGGCGGCGATGGCTACACCTTC
CASRATGGGDGYTF
>12|TRBV30|NA|NA|TRBJ1-6
TGTGTCTGGAGCTGGAGAGCCTCACCCCTCCACTTT
CVWSWRASPLHF
>17|TRBV9|NA|NA|TRBJ2-2
TGTGCCAGCAGCGCCCCCTCCGCGGGGGCACGGACCGGGGAGCTGTTTTTT
CASSAPSAGARTGELFF
>15|TRBV6-5|NA|many|TRBJ2-3
TGTGCCAGCAGTTACAGGGGCCGCGGCACAGATACGCAGTATTTT
CASSYRGRGTDTQYF
>15|TRBV6-4|NA|few|TRBJ2-3
TGTGCCAGCAGTGCCTCACGGGGAGGGACAGATACGCGGTATTTT
CASSASRGGTDTRYF
>14|TRBV27|TRBD1|NA|TRBJ2-5
TGTGCCAGCAGGGTCCAGGGGGCTGGGGAGACCCAGTACTTC
CASRVQGAGETQYF
>11|TRBV29-1|NA|NA|TRBJ2-7
TGCAGCGTTGACAGCGGCAGTGAGCAGTACTTC
CSVDSGSEQYF
>13|TRBV7-9|NA|NA|TRBJ2-3
TGTGCCAGCATCTCAACCGTTGAAGATACGCAGTATTTT
CASISTVEDTQYF
>16|TRBV3-1|NA|NA|TRBJ2-1
TGTGCCAGCAGCCAAGGTCTTTTTGGGCCCTACAATGAGCAGTTCTTC
CASSQGLFGPYNEQFF
>14|TRBV20-1|TRBD1|few|TRBJ2-7
TGCAGTGCTGGGACCGGGACAGGGGTATACGAGCAGTACTTC
CSAGTGTGVYEQYF
>13|TRBV7-2|NA|NA|TRBJ2-7
TGTGCCGGCAGCTTAGGTGGCTCCTACGAGCAGTACTTC
CAGSLGGSYEQYF
>15|TRBV18|TRBD1|few|TRBJ2-3
TGTGCCAGCTCACTTCAGACAGGGGGAGCCGATACGCAGTATTTT
CASSLQTGGADTQYF
>14|TRBV11-2|NA|NA|TRBJ2-7
TGTGCCAGCAGCCCCCCGTACAGGTCCAATGAGCAGTACTTC
CASSPPYRSNEQYF
>14|TRBV6-5|TRBD1|few|TRBJ1-5
TGTGCCAGCTCTAGACAGGGGGCTTTTCAGCCCCAGCATTTT
CASSRQGAFQPQHF
>15|TRBV15|NA|few|TRBJ1-1
TGTGCCACCAGCAGGGGACAACTCCAAGACACTGAAGCTTTCTTT
CATSRGQLQDTEAFF
>14|TRBV10-3|NA|many|TRBJ1-6
TGTGCCATCAGTGAGTCTGGGGGGAGGGCACCCCTCCACTTT
CAISESGGRAPLHF
>15|TRBV10-3|NA|NA|TRBJ2-3
TGTGCCATCAGTGAGTCTTCCCGGGTAGCAGATACGCAGTATTTT
CAISESSRVADTQYF
>15|TRBV28|NA|NA|TRBJ1-2
TGTGCCAGCAGTTTTCAGGGCCGGGACTCTTATGGCTACACCTTC
CASSFQGRDSYGYTF
>16|TRBV14|NA|NA|TRBJ2-6
TGTGCCAGCAGCCAAGCGAAGAACTCTGGGGCCAACGTCCGGACTTTC
CASSQAKNSGANVRTF
>13|TRBV25-1|NA|once|TRBJ1-1
TGTGCCAGCAAACCCGGACTGAACACTGAAGCTTTCTTT
CASKPGLNTEAFF
>14|TRBV18|NA|NA|TRBJ1-6
TGTGCCAGCTCACGGGACACGCTGAATTCACCCCTCCACTTT
CASSRDTLNSPLHF
>15|TRBV2|NA|few|TRBJ2-7
TGTGCCACCAAGGTTGGGGCAGGGTTCTCCTACGAGCAGTACTTC
CATKVGAGFSYEQYF
>15|TRBV5-1|TRBD1|many|TRBJ2-1
TGCGCCAGCAGGAATCCCGGGACAGAAGACAATGAGCAGTTCTTC
CASRNPGTEDNEQFF
>19|TRBV7-2|TRBD2|NA|TRBJ2-3
TGTGCCAGCAGCTTAGTTGCGGCTAGCGGGGGGCGCAGCGCAGATACGCAGTATTTT
CASSLVAASGGRSADTQYF
>15|TRBV4-1|TRBD1|NA|TRBJ2-7
TGCGCCAGCAGCCAAGAACACAGGGGGCATGGTGAGCAGTACTTC
CASSQEHRGHGEQYF
>15|TRBV20-1|TRBD1|few|TRBJ2-5
TGCAGTGCTAGAGGGCTCAGGGGGCTCGCCTACAAGCAGTACTTC
CSARGLRGLAYKQYF
>15|TRBV29-1|TRBD2|many|TRBJ2-1
TGCAGCGTCCGACCAGGACTAGCGGGGTTAGATGAGCAGTTCTTC
CSVRPGLAGLDEQFF
>15|TRBV18|TRBD1|few|TRBJ2-3
TGTGCCAGCTCACCGAGACAGGGGAAGGCGGATACGCAGTATTTT
CASSPRQGKADTQYF
>15|TRBV2|NA|NA|TRBJ1-4
TGTGCCAGCAGTGAGCGGGACGCAACTAATGAAAAACTGTTTTTT
CASSERDATNEKLFF
>13|TRBV20-1|NA|NA|TRBJ1-1
TGCAGTGCTAGTTACAGGGCGAACACTGAAGCTTTCTTT
CSASYRANTEAFF
>15|TRBV14|NA|NA|TRBJ1-2
TGTGCCAGCAGCCATCTTGGCGCGGACAACTATGGCTACACCTTC
CASSHLGADNYGYTF
>17|TRBV10-3|NA|NA|TRBJ2-7
TGTGCCATCAGTGATGGATATGAAGGTGGAGCGGGCTACGAGCAGTACTTC
CAISDGYEGGAGYEQYF
>17|TRBV4-3|NA|NA|TRBJ1-2
TGCGCCAGCAGCCACGAACACATATCACAGGGTAATAATGGCTACACCTTC
CASSHEHISQGNNGYTF
>18|TRBV27|TRBD1|NA|TRBJ2-2
TGTGCCAGCACAACCCCCGGGACAGGGGTGTTATTGACCGGGGAGCTGTTTTTT
CASTTPGTGVLLTGELFF
>15|TRBV20-1|TRBD2|few|TRBJ2-1
TGCAGTGCTCGCTCCGGGACTAGAGCATACAATGAGCAGTTCTTC
CSARSGTRAYNEQFF